This TCR beta chain was recovered during a study of T-cell reconstitution after alpha-beta-depleted transplantation in children. J lost 9 bases, V lost 5 bases, and 7 bases had no gene match. This CDR3 has 15 residues. Germline assignment: CDR1 SNHLY and CDR2 FYNNEI. It was with unique molecular identifiers that the TCRbeta library was prepared. TCRdb re-analysed the PCR reads in MiXCR, keeping a single row per CDR3 protein. The table includes under 250,000 distinct CDR3 sequences, under 30% detected once. Study outcomes and limitations: Surviving recipient T cells and thymic progenitors accounted for the high day-60 TCRbeta diversity observed in some patients. By about two months after transplant, alpha-beta T cells reportedly arose from several hundred graft clones that had expanded.

Comments on this clonotype: The antigen remains unidentified.

The genes are TRBV2 and TRBJ1-6; 10 bases line up with TRBD1. The clonotype comes from a female patient younger than 10 who had a stem cell transplant for congenital amegakaryocytic thrombocytopenia, so the T cells may come from the graft donor. The sequencing here drew on PBMCs, mostly from graft donor cells, taken 360 days after TCRalphabeta/CD19-depleted stem cell transplant. CDR3 protein: CASSSGTGDFSPLHF. DNA of the CDR3: TGTGCCAGCAGTTCCGGGACAGGGGATTTTTCACCCCTCCACTTT.